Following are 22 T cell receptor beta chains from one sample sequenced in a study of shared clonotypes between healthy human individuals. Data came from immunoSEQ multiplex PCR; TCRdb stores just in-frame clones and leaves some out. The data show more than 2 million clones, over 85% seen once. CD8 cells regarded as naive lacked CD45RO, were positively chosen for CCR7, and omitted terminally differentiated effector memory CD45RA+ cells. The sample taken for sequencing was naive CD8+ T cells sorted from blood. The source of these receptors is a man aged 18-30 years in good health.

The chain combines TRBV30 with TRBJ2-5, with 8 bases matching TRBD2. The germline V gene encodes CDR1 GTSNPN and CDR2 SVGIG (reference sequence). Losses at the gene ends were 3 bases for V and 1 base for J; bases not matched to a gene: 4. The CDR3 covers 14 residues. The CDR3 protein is CAWSDTSGQETQYF. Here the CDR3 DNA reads TGTGCCTGGAGCGATACTAGCGGCCAAGAGACCCAGTACTTC.

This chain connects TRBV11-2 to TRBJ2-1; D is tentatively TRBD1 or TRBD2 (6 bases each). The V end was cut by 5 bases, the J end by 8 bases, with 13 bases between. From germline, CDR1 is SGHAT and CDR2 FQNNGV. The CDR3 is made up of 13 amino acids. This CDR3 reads CASSHLGGHEQFF. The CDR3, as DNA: TGTGCCAGCAGCCACCTCGGGGGCCATGAGCAGTTCTTC. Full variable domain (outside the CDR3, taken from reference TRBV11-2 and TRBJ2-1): EAGVAQSPRYKIIEKRQSVAFWCNPISGHATLYWYQQILGQGPKLLIQFQNNGVVDDSQLPKDRFSAERLKGVDSTLKIQPAKLEDSAVYLCASSHLGGHEQFFGPGTRLTVL.

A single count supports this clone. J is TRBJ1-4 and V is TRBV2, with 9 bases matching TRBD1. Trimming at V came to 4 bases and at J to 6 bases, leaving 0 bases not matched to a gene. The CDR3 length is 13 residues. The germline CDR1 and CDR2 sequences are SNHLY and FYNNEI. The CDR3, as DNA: TGTGCCAGCAGTGGGACAGGGGATGAAAAACTGTTTTTT. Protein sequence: CASSGTGDEKLFF.

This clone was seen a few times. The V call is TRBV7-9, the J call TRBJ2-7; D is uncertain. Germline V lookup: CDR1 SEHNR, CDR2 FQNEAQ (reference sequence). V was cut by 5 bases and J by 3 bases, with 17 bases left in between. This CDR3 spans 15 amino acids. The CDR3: CASSAGRNGGYEQYF. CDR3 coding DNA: TGTGCCAGCAGCGCCGGCCGCAACGGCGGCTACGAGCAGTACTTC.

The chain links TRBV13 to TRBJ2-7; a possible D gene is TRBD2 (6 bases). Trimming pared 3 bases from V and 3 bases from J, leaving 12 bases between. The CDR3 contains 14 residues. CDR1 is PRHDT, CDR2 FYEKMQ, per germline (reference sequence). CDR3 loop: CASSLGLMDYEQYF. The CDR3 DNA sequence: TGTGCCAGCAGCTTGGGACTGATGGACTACGAGCAGTACTTC.

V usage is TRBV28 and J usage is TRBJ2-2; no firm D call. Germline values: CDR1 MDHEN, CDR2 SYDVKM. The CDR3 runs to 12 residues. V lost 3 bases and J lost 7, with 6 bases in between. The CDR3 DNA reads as TGTGCCAGCAGTTTCGTGGGCGGGGAGCTGTTTTTT. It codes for CASSFVGGELFF.

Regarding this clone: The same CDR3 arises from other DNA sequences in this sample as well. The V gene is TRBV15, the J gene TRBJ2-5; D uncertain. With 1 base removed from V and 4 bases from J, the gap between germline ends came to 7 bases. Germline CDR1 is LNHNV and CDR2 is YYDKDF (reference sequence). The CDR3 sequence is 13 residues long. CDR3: CATSRGEGETQYF. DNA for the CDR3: TGTGCCACCAGCAGAGGGGAAGGAGAGACCCAGTACTTC.

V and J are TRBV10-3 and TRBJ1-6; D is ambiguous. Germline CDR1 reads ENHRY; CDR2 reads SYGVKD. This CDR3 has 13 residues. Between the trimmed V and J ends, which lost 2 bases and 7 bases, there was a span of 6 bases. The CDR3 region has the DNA TGTGCCATCAGTGAGGTTGGGAATTCACCCCTCCACTTT. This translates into CAISEVGNSPLHF.

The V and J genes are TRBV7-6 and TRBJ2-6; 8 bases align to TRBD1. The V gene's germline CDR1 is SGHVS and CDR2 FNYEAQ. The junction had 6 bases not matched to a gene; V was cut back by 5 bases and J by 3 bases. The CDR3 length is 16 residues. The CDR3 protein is CASSPAQGDGANVLTF. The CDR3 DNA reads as TGTGCCAGCAGCCCCGCACAGGGGGATGGGGCCAACGTCCTGACTTTC.

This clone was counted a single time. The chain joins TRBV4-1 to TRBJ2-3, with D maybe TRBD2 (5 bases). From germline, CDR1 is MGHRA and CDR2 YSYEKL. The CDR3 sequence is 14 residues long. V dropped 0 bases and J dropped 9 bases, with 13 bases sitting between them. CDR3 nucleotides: TGCGCCAGCAGCCAAGATGCGACGGGGTTAACGCAGTATTTT. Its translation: CASSQDATGLTQYF.

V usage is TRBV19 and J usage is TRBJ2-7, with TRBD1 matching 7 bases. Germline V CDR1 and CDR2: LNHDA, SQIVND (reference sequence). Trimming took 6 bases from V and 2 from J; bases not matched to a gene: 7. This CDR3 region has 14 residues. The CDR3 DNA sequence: TGTGCCAGTAGCCCGGCAGGGGGAACCTACGAGCAGTACTTC. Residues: CASSPAGGTYEQYF.

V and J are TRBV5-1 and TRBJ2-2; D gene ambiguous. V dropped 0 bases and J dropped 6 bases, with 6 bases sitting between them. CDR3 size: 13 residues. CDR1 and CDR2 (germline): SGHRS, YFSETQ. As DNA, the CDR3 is TGCGCCAGCAGCTTGGAATTTCCCGGGGAGCTGTTTTTT. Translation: CASSLEFPGELFF.

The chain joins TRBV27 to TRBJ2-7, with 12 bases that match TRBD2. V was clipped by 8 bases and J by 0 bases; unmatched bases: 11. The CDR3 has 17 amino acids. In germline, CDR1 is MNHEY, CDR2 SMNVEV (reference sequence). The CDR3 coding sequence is TGTGCCAGCTCCGGGACTAGCGGGCCATCTAGCTCCTACGAGCAGTACTTC. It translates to CASSGTSGPSSSYEQYF.

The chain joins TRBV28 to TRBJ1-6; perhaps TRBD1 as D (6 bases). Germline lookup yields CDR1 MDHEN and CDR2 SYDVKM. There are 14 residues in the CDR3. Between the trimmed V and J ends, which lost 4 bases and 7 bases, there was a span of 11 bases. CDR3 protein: CASSSAGQNSPLHF. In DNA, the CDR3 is TGTGCCAGCAGTTCGGCGGGACAAAATTCACCCCTCCACTTT.

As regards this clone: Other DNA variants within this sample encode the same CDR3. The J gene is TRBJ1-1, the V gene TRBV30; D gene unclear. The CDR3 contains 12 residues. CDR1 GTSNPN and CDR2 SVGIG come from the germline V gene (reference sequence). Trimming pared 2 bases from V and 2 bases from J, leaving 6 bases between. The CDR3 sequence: CAWSPSNTEAFF. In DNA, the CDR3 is TGTGCCTGGAGTCCCAGCAACACTGAAGCTTTCTTT.

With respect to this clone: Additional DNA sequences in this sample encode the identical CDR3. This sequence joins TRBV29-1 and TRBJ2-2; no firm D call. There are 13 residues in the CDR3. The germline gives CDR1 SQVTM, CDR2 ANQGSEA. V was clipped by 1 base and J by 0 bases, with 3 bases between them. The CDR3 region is CSVEAPNTGELFF. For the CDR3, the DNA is TGCAGCGTTGAAGCACCGAACACCGGGGAGCTGTTTTTT.

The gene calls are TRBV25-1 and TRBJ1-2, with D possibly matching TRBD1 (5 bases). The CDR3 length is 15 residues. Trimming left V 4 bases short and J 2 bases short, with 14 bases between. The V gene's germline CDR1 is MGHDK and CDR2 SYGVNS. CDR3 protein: CASSGDLRGNYGYTF. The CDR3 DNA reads TGTGCCAGCAGTGGTGACCTAAGGGGCAACTATGGCTACACCTTC.

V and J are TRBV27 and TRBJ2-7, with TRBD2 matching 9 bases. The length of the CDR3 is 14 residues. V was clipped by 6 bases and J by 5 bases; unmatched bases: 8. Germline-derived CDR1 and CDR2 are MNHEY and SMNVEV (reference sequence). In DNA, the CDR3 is TGTGCCAGCAGGACTAGCGGAAACCACAACGAGCAGTACTTC. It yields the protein CASRTSGNHNEQYF.

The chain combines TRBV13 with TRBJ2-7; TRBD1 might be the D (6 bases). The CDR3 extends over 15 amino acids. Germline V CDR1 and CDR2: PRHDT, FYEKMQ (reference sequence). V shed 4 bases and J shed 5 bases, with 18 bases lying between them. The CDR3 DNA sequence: TGTGCCAGCAGCTCGACGGCAGGGGTTCGGGACGAGCAGTACTTC. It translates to CASSSTAGVRDEQYF.

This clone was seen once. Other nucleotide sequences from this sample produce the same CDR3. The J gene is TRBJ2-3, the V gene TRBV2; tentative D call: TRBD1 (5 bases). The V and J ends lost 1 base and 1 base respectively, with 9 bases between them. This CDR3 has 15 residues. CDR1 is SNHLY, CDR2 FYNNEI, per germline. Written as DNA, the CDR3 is TGTGCCAGCAGTGAAGGGACATCAGGCACAGATACGCAGTATTTT. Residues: CASSEGTSGTDTQYF.

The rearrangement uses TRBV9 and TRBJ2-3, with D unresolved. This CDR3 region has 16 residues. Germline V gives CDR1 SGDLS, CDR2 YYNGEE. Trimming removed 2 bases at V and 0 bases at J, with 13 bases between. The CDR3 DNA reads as TGTGCCAGCAGCGTTCAAGGGAACCCTAGCACAGATACGCAGTATTTT. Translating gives CASSVQGNPSTDTQYF.

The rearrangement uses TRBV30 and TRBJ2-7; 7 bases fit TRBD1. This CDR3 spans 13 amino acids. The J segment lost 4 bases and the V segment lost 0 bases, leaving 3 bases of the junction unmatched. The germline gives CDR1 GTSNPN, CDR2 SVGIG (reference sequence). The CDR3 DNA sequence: TGTGCCTGGAGTGTACAGGGGCAATACGAGCAGTACTTC. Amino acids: CAWSVQGQYEQYF.